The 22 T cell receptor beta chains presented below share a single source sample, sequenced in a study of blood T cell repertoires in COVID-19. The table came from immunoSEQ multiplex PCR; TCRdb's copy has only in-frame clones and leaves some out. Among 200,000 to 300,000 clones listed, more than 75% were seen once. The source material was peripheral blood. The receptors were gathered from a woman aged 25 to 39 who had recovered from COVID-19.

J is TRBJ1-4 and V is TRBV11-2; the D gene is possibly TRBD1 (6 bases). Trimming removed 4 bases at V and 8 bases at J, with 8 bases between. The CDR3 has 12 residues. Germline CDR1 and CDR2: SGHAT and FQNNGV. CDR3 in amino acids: CASSSQGEKLFF. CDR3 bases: TGTGCCAGCAGCTCACAGGGCGAAAAACTGTTTTTT. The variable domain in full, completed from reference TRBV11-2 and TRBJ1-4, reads EAGVAQSPRYKIIEKRQSVAFWCNPISGHATLYWYQQILGQGPKLLIQFQNNGVVDDSQLPKDRFSAERLKGVDSTLKIQPAKLEDSAVYLCASSSQGEKLFFGSGTQLSVL.

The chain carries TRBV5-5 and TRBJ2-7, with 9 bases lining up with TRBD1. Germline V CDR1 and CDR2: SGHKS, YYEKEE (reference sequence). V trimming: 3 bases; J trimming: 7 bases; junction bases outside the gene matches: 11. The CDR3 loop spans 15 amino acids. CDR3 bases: TGTGCCAGCAGCTCCCGGGGACAGGGTTCAATGGAGCAGTACTTC. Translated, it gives CASSSRGQGSMEQYF.

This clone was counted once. The CDR3 bases are TGTGCCAGCAGCTCCCTAGGAGGCGGGACTAGCCCAGCAGATACGCAGTATTTT. Amino acid sequence: CASSSLGGGTSPADTQYF. The chain recombines TRBV5-4 with TRBJ2-3; 9 positions match TRBD2. Losses at the gene ends were 3 bases for V and 4 bases for J; bases not matched to a gene: 15. CDR3 length equals 18 residues. The germline CDR1 and CDR2 sequences are SGHNT and YYREEE (reference sequence).

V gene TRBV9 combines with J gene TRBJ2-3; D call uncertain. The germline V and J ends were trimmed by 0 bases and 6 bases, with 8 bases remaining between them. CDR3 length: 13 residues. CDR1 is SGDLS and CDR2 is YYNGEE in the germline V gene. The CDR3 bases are TGTGCCAGCAGCGTAGTGTATGCGGATACGCAGTATTTT. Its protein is CASSVVYADTQYF.

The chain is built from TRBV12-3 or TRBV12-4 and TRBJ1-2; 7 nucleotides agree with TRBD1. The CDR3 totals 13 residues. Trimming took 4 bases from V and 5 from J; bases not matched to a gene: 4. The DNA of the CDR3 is TGTGCCAGCAGTTCCGGCAGGGGGTATGGCTACACCTTC. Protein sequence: CASSSGRGYGYTF.

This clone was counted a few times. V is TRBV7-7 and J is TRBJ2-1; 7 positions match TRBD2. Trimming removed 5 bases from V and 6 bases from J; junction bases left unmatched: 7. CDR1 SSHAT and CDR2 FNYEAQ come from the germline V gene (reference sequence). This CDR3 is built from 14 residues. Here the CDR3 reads CASSPQSGGNEQFF. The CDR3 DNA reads TGTGCCAGCAGCCCCCAATCGGGGGGCAATGAGCAGTTCTTC.

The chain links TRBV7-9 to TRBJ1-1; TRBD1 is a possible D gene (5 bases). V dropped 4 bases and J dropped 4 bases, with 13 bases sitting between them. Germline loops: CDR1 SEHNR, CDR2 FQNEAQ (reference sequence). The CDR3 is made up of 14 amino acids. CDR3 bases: TGTGCCAGCAGCTCACAGGTGTGGGGCACTGAAGCTTTCTTT. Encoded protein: CASSSQVWGTEAFF.

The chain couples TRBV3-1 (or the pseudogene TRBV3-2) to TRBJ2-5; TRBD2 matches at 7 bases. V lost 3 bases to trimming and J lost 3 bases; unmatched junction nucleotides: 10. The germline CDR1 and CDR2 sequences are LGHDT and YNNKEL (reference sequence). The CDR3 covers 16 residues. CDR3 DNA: TGTGCCAGCAGCCATAGGTTGGCAGGGAGGGAAGAGACCCAGTACTTC. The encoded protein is CASSHRLAGREETQYF.

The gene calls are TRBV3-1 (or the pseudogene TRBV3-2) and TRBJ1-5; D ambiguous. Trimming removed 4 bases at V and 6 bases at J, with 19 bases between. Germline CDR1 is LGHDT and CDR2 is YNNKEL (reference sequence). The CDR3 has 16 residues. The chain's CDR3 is CASSPTLDDHGQPQHF. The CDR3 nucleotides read TGTGCCAGCAGCCCTACTCTAGACGATCATGGTCAGCCCCAGCATTTT.

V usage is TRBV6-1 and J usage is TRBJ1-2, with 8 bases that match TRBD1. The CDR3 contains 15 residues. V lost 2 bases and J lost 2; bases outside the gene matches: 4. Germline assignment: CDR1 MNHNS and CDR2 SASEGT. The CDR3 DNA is TGTGCCAGCAGTGAATCCTGGACAGGGAACTATGGCTACACCTTC. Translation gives CASSESWTGNYGYTF.

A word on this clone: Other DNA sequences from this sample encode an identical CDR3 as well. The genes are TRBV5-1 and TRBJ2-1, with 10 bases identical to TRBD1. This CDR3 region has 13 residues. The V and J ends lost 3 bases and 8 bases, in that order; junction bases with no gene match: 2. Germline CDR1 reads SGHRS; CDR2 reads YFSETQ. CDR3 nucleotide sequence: TGCGCCAGCAGCTCGGGGACAGGGGATGAGCAGTTCTTC. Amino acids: CASSSGTGDEQFF. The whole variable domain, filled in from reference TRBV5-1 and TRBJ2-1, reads KAGVTQTPRYLIKTRGQQVTLSCSPISGHRSVSWYQQTPGQGLQFLFEYFSETQRNKGNFPGRFSGRQFSNSRSEMNVSTLELGDSALYLCASSSGTGDEQFFGPGTRLTVL.

CDR3 amino acids: CATSDFGGARNTGELFF. The CDR3 DNA is TGTGCCACCAGTGATTTCGGGGGGGCGCGAAACACCGGGGAGCTGTTTTTT. The V gene is TRBV24-1, the J gene TRBJ2-2; 8 positions match TRBD2. The CDR3 has 17 amino acids. Germline V CDR1 and CDR2: KGHDR, SFDVKD. V lost 1 base, J lost 2 bases, and 5 bases stayed unmatched.

The DNA of the CDR3 is TGTGCCAGCAGTTTACTATCGGGGACTAGCGGGGGGTACAAAGATACGCAGTATTTT. Translation gives CASSLLSGTSGGYKDTQYF. The rearrangement links TRBV27 to TRBJ2-3; 15 bases agree with TRBD2. Trimming removed 2 bases from V and 5 bases from J; junction bases left unmatched: 11. Germline CDR1 reads MNHEY; CDR2 reads SMNVEV (reference sequence). CDR3 length: 19 residues.

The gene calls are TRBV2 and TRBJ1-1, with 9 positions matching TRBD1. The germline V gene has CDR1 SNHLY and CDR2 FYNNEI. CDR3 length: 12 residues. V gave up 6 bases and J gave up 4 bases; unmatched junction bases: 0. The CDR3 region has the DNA TGTGCCAGCAGGGACAGGGGCACTGAAGCTTTCTTT. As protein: CASRDRGTEAFF. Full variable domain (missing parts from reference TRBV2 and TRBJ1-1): EPEVTQTPSHQVTQMGQEVILRCVPISNHLYFYWYRQILGQKVEFLVSFYNNEISEKSEIFDDQFSVERPDGSNFTLKIRSTKLEDSAMYFCASRDRGTEAFFGQGTRLTVV.

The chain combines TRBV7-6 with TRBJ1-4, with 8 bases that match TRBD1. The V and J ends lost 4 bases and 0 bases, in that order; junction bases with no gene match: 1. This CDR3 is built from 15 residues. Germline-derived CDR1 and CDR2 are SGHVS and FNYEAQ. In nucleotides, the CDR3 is TGTGCCAGCAGCTCACAGGGGGCAACTAATGAAAAACTGTTTTTT. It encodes CASSSQGATNEKLFF. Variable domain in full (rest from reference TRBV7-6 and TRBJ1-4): GAGVSQSPRYKVTKRGQDVALRCDPISGHVSLYWYRQALGQGPEFLTYFNYEAQQDKSGLPNDRFSAERPEGSISTLTIQRTEQRDSAMYRCASSSQGATNEKLFFGSGTQLSVL.

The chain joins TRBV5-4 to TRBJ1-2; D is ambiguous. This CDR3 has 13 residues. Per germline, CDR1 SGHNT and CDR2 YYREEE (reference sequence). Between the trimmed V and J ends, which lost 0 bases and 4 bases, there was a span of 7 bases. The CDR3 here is CASSLAGTYGYTF. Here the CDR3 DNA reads TGTGCCAGCAGCTTGGCGGGTACCTATGGCTACACCTTC.

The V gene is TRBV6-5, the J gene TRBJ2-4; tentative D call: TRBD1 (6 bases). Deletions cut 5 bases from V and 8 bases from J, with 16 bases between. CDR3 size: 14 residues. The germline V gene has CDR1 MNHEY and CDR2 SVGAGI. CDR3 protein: CASSPRVEGDIQYF. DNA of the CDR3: TGTGCCAGCAGTCCCAGGGTTGAGGGGGACATTCAGTACTTC.

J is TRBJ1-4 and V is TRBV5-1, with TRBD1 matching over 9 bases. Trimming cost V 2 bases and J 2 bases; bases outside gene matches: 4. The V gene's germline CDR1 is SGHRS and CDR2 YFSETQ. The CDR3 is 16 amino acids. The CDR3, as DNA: TGCGCCAGCAGCTTACAGGGGGCTTTGACTAATGAAAAACTGTTTTTT. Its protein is CASSLQGALTNEKLFF.

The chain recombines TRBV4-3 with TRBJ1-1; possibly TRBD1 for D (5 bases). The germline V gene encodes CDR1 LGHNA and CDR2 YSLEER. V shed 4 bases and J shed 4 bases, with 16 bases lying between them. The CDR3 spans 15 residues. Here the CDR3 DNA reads TGCGCCAGCAGCCCAGGGCGGACGGAGATCACTGAAGCTTTCTTT. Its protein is CASSPGRTEITEAFF.

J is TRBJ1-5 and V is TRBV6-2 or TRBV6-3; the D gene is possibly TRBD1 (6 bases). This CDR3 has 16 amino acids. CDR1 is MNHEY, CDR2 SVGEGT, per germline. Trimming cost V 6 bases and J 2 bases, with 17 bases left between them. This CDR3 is CASSSYRVGGNQPQHF. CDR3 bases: TGTGCCAGCAGCTCCTACAGGGTAGGGGGCAATCAGCCCCAGCATTTT.

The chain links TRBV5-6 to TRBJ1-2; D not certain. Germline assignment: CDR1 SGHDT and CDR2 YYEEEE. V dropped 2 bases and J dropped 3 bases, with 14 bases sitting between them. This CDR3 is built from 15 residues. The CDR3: CASSFFPPGDYGYTF. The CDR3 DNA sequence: TGTGCCAGCAGCTTTTTTCCCCCCGGGGACTATGGCTACACCTTC.

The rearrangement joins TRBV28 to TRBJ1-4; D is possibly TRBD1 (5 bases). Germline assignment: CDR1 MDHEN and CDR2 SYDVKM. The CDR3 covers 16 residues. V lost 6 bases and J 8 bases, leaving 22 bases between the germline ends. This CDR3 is CASSPLPPGVGEKLFF. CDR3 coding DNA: TGTGCCAGCAGCCCCCTCCCTCCGGGGGTTGGGGAAAAACTGTTTTTT.